These T cell receptor beta chains were read from a single sample in a study of vaccination and CD4 T cells after COVID-19. What these receptors recognize is not known. TCRdb analysed the PCR reads with MiXCR anew, one entry per CDR3 protein. The profile shows about 19,000 distinct CDR3 sequences, 50% to 70% of them singletons. The source material was CD4+ T cells from blood, cultured in vitro, sampled after SARS-CoV-2 vaccination. The receptors stem from a human donor who had recovered from COVID-19. Both conserved end residues are part of each CDR3. The D gene is left open where the match is weak. The listing skips clone size in some rows; elsewhere it reads once, few, many or a size class.

clone size,J gene,V gene,D gene,CDR3 DNA,CDR3 protein
NA,TRBJ1-1,TRBV6-2/TRBV6-3,NA,TGTGCCAGCAGGGTGGGGAACACTGAAGCTTTCTTT,CASRVGNTEAFF
NA,TRBJ1-6,TRBV30,NA,TGTGCCTGGAGTGGGGGGGGGATTCATTCACCCCTCCACTTT,CAWSGGGIHSPLHF
NA,TRBJ1-2,TRBV5-4,NA,TGTGCCAGCAGCTTGGCCGGTGGAGGGCAGGGGTATGGCTACACCTTC,CASSLAGGGQGYGYTF
NA,TRBJ1-2,TRBV30,NA,TGTGCCTCCCGTGCCACGGGGGACTATGGCTACACCTTC,CASRATGDYGYTF
few,TRBJ1-6,TRBV5-7,TRBD1,TGTGCCAGCAGCCGCTTTGGGACAGGCAATTCACCCCTCCACTTT,CASSRFGTGNSPLHF
NA,TRBJ1-2,TRBV27,NA,TGTGCCAGCAGCCGCTCATCCTTTCGGGGCTACACCTTC,CASSRSSFRGYTF
NA,TRBJ2-3,TRBV30,NA,TGTGCCTGGAGTGTAGAGACCAGGGATACGCAGTATTTT,CAWSVETRDTQYF
NA,TRBJ2-1,TRBV12-3/TRBV12-4,TRBD2,TGTGCCAGCAGTCCCCAGACTAGCGGGATATCCCATGAGCAGTTCTTC,CASSPQTSGISHEQFF
NA,TRBJ2-7,TRBV25-1,NA,TGTGCCAGCAGTGGAAACGGGGCTTTTCACGAGCAGTACTTC,CASSGNGAFHEQYF
NA,TRBJ1-2,TRBV5-4,NA,TGTGCCAGCAGCTTGGTGGGGCAGGGGTATGGCTACACCTTC,CASSLVGQGYGYTF
few,TRBJ2-7,TRBV21-1,NA,TGTGCCAGCAGCAAAGTTCGGTCCCCAAGCTACGAGCAGTACTTC,CASSKVRSPSYEQYF
few,TRBJ2-5,TRBV2,TRBD2,TGTGCCAGCAGAGGGACTAGTTTTGGCCAAGAGACCCAGTACTTC,CASRGTSFGQETQYF
NA,TRBJ2-7,TRBV20-1,NA,TGCAGTGCTAGAGTCCCAGGGAGGTCGGGCGAGCAGTACTTC,CSARVPGRSGEQYF
NA,TRBJ2-1,TRBV20-1,NA,TGCAGTGCAGCTGACCGAGGGCAGGGACCATACAATGAGCAGTTCTTC,CSAADRGQGPYNEQFF
NA,TRBJ2-3,TRBV28,TRBD2,TGTGCCAGCAGGCAGGGCGGGAGGGGTACGCAGTATTTT,CASRQGGRGTQYF
once,TRBJ1-3,TRBV6-1,NA,TGTGCCAGCAGCCAGGCGCGGGGGTACGGAAACACCATATATTTT,CASSQARGYGNTIYF
NA,TRBJ1-1,TRBV28,NA,TGTGCCAGCAGTTTATCCAGGGGAACTGAAGCTTTCTTT,CASSLSRGTEAFF
NA,TRBJ2-1,TRBV6-5,NA,TGTGCCAGCAGTTCGTCCCGGAGGGGGCCACTCAATGAGCAGTTCTTC,CASSSSRRGPLNEQFF
NA,TRBJ2-5,TRBV20-1,NA,TGCAGTGCCACGAACAATCAGGGTTGGGAGACCCAGTACTTC,CSATNNQGWETQYF
NA,TRBJ2-2,TRBV6-2/TRBV6-3,NA,TGTGCCAGCGGGGGCGGGACAAGCACCGGGGAGCTGTTTTTT,CASGGGTSTGELFF
few,TRBJ1-5,TRBV19,TRBD1,TGTGCCAGTACCCCCCGGACAGGGGCTCGGCAGCCCCAGCATTTT,CASTPRTGARQPQHF
NA,TRBJ1-5,TRBV27,NA,TGTGCCAGCAGGCGTGGGACGGGAGATAAGTCCCAGCATTTT,CASRRGTGDKSQHF
NA,TRBJ2-5,TRBV7-6,TRBD1,TGTGCCAGCAGATCAGACAGGGGCGAGGCGTACTTC,CASRSDRGEAYF